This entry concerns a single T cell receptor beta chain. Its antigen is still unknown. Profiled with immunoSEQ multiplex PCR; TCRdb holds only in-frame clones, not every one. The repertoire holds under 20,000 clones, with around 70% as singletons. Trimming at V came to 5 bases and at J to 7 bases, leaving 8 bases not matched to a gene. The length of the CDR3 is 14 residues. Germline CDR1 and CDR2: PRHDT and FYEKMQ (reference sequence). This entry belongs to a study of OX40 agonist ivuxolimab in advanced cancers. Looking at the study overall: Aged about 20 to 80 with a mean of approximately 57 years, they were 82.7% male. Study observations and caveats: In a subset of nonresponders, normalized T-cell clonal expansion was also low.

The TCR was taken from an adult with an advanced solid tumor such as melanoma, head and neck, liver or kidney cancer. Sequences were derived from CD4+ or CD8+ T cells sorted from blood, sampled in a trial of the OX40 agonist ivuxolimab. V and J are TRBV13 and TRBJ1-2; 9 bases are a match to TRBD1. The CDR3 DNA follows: TGTGCCAGCAGCCCTAAGGACAGGGGAGGTGGCTACACCTTC. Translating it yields CASSPKDRGGGYTF.